This T cell receptor (beta chain) appears in the sequencing data of a study of T cell clones after liver transplantation. The CDR3 has 16 residues. CDR1 and CDR2 from the germline V gene are SGHTS and YDEGEE. V shed 6 bases, J shed 5 bases, and the junction held 14 bases outside the gene matches. Assay used: immunoSEQ multiplex PCR; TCRdb lists only in-frame clones, some missing. The sample lists 65,000 to 80,000 clones; over 80% were seen once. This TCR came from a human patient who received a liver transplant. A share of the T cells may be of graft donor origin. The material sequenced was CD4+ T cells from blood, taken at the 22-month timepoint. The chain joins TRBV5-8 to TRBJ2-1, with TRBD2 identical over 7 bases. DNA for the CDR3: TGTGCCAGCACCCGGAGGGTGGGAGGGCCTAACAATGAGCAGTTCTTC. Its protein product is CASTRRVGGPNNEQFF.